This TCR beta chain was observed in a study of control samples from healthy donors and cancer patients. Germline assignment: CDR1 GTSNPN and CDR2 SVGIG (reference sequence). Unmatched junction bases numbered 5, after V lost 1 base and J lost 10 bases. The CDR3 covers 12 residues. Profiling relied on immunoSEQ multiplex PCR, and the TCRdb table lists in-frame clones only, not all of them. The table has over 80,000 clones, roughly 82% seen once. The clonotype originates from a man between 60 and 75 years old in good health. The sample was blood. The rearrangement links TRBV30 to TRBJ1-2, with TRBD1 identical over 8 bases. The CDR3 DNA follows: TGTGCCTGGAGTGGGACAGGGAGGGACTACACCTTC. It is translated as CAWSGTGRDYTF.